This TCR beta chain was obtained from a study of blood T cell repertoires in COVID-19. Across the study: Samples taken during acute and convalescent COVID-19 were collected in the United States, Italy and Spain. T cells, B-cell-depleted T cells, or PBMCs supplied cDNA or gDNA.

The CDR3 spans 15 residues. The germline V gene has CDR1 MNHEY and CDR2 SMNVEV (reference sequence). The ends were cut back, 2 bases at V and 9 bases at J, with 17 bases in the middle. Per the study methods: Estimated nucleated cell counts came from reference gene primer amplification. Produced via immunoSEQ multiplex PCR; TCRdb's table is partial and in-frame only. V and J calls and clone size are as listed in that table; D and trimming were resolved from the DNA. Of approximately 90,000 clones listed, around nine tenths are singletons. Material for sequencing was peripheral blood. V usage is TRBV27 and J usage is TRBJ1-5, with TRBD1 as a possible D gene (5 bases). The sequence derives from a woman aged 80 or over with acute or convalescent COVID-19. The CDR3 region is CASSLGSGIGWPQHF. CDR3 nucleotide sequence: TGTGCCAGCAGTTTAGGTTCAGGGATTGGTTGGCCCCAGCATTTT.